These 26 T cell receptor beta chains share one sample of origin, sequenced in a study of T cells after yellow fever vaccination. MiXCR was run by TCRdb on the 5' RACE reads, yielding one entry per CDR3 protein. Among some 250,000 distinct CDR3 sequences listed, about 3.7% were seen once. The source was PBMCs, collected 15 days after the yellow fever booster vaccination. The origin of the receptors is a man aged 18 to 35 who received the YFV17D yellow fever vaccine.

This clonotype has at least ten counts. This chain joins TRBV20-1 and TRBJ1-4; D is unresolved. Per germline, CDR1 DFQATT and CDR2 SNEGSKA (reference sequence). The V end lost 2 bases, the J end lost 7 bases, and 17 bases lay between the germline ends. CDR3 length equals 15 residues. The chain's CDR3 is CSARPARTSGEKLFF. In DNA, the CDR3 is TGCAGTGCTAGACCGGCGCGCACGTCCGGTGAAAAACTGTTTTTT.

This clonotype was observed at least ten times. The chain uses TRBV6-5 and TRBJ1-2; 7 bases are shared with TRBD1. The CDR3 length is 14 residues. The germline V gene encodes CDR1 MNHEY and CDR2 SVGAGI. The V gene end was trimmed by 7 bases and the J gene end by 3 bases; junction bases not matched to a gene: 8. The CDR3 here is CASNRGDSDYGYTF. The CDR3 DNA is TGTGCCAGCAACCGAGGGGACAGCGACTATGGCTACACCTTC.

Many counts were recorded for this clonotype. Relative to the germline gene, one junction end is altered; a read error may explain this. V and J are TRBV12-3 or TRBV12-4 and TRBJ2-1; no clear D gene. The CDR3 length is 11 residues. The CDR3 reads CASSFYDEQFF. The CDR3 DNA follows: TGTGCCAGCAGTTTCTACGATGAGCAGTTCTTC.

This clonotype was counted at least ten times. CDR3 residues: CASMAGLAIGTDTQYF. The CDR3 nucleotides are TGTGCCAGCATGGCGGGACTAGCGATCGGCACAGATACGCAGTATTTT. The gene calls are TRBV27 and TRBJ2-3, with 10 bases aligning to TRBD2. V shed 7 bases, J shed 1 base, and the junction held 8 bases outside the gene matches. This CDR3 comprises 16 residues. CDR1 is MNHEY and CDR2 is SMNVEV in the germline V gene (reference sequence).

This clonotype was observed a handful of times. This chain joins TRBV12-3 or TRBV12-4 and TRBJ1-1; D is unresolved. This CDR3 contains 14 residues. V lost 7 bases and J lost 1, with 13 bases in between. CDR3 sequence reads: CASTPGWGNTEAFF. The CDR3 DNA sequence: TGTGCCAGCACCCCCGGATGGGGGAACACTGAAGCTTTCTTT.

This clonotype was recorded many times. The gene calls are TRBV15 and TRBJ2-7, with TRBD1 identical over 9 bases. The CDR3 has 14 amino acids. Germline CDR1 is LNHNV and CDR2 is YYDKDF (reference sequence). Trimming at V came to 0 bases and at J to 10 bases, leaving 7 bases not matched to a gene. CDR3 sequence: CATSRDPDRGIQYV. DNA for the CDR3: TGTGCCACCAGCAGAGACCCGGACAGGGGCATTCAGTACGTC.

This clonotype was counted ten times or more. The chain carries TRBV15 and TRBJ1-2, with D uncertain. The CDR3 extends over 11 amino acids. V lost 3 bases to trimming and J lost 9 bases, with 8 bases between them. Germline-derived CDR1 and CDR2 are LNHNV and YYDKDF (reference sequence). CDR3 protein: CATSRMRSYTF. The CDR3 DNA follows: TGTGCCACCAGCAGGATGCGGAGCTACACCTTC.

This clonotype was seen ten or more times. V usage is TRBV7-2 and J usage is TRBJ1-6, with TRBD1 as a possible D gene (6 bases). The CDR3 length is 15 residues. From germline, CDR1 is SGHTA and CDR2 FQGNSA. Trimming took 6 bases from V and 6 from J, leaving 15 bases between them. For the CDR3, the DNA is TGTGCCAGCAGGCAGACAGGTGGAAGTAATTCACCCCTCCACTTT. Residues: CASRQTGGSNSPLHF.

Many counts were recorded for this clonotype. One end of the junction is discordant with germline, which a read error may explain. The V call is TRBV20-1, the J call TRBJ1-6; weak D call: TRBD1 (6 bases). The CDR3 is 14 amino acids. Germline-derived CDR1 and CDR2 are DFQATT and SNEGSKA (reference sequence). The CDR3 region is CNARDRGNNSPLHF. The CDR3 nucleotides read TGCAATGCTAGAGATAGGGGGAATAATTCACCCCTCCACTTT.

At least ten counts were recorded for this clonotype. The chain couples TRBV20-1 to TRBJ2-7; 9 nucleotides line up with TRBD1. Trimming took 3 bases from V and 4 from J; bases not matched to a gene: 4. This CDR3 is 13 amino acids long. Germline lookup yields CDR1 DFQATT and CDR2 SNEGSKA (reference sequence). Here the CDR3 DNA reads TGCAGTGCTAGCCTCGGGACAGGGTACGAGCAGTACTTC. Protein: CSASLGTGYEQYF.

This clonotype was detected ten times or more. This chain uses TRBV12-3 or TRBV12-4 with TRBJ1-2, with 12 bases that match TRBD1. This CDR3 region has 17 residues. J lost 0 bases, V lost 7 bases, and 9 bases had no gene match. CDR3 coding DNA: TGTGCCAGCACTCCCGGGACAGGGGGCACAGCTAACTATGGCTACACCTTC. Translation gives CASTPGTGGTANYGYTF.

There are many counts of this clonotype. The V and J genes are TRBV6-6 and TRBJ1-3, with no clear D. CDR1 is MNHNY and CDR2 is SVGAGI in the germline V gene (reference sequence). The CDR3 has 12 amino acids. V was clipped by 8 bases and J by 8 bases, with 13 bases between them. The CDR3 spells CASVAVSDTIYF. DNA of the CDR3: TGTGCCAGCGTCGCGGTTTCCGACACCATATATTTT.

This clonotype was counted at least ten times. CDR3 sequence: CASSVGTSGGLFTDTQYF. The CDR3 nucleotides read TGTGCCAGCAGCGTCGGGACTAGCGGGGGCCTGTTCACAGATACGCAGTATTTT. This chain connects TRBV7-9 to TRBJ2-3, with 14 bases identical to TRBD2. The CDR3 sequence is 18 residues long. After removal of 5 bases from V and 2 bases from J, the junction contained 9 bases not matched to a gene. In germline, CDR1 is SEHNR, CDR2 FQNEAQ (reference sequence). Drawing the rest from reference TRBV7-9 and TRBJ2-3, the complete variable domain is DTGVSQNPRHKITKRGQNVTFRCDPISEHNRLYWYRQTLGQGPEFLTYFQNEAQLEKSRLLSDRFSAERPKGSFSTLEIQRTEQGDSAMYLCASSVGTSGGLFTDTQYFGPGTRLTVL.

This clonotype was counted many times. The chain combines TRBV3-1 with TRBJ1-5; the D gene is possibly TRBD1 (6 bases). The V and J ends lost 0 bases and 9 bases respectively, with 15 bases between them. Germline loops: CDR1 LGHDT, CDR2 YNNKEL (reference sequence). The length of the CDR3 is 15 residues. The CDR3 spells CASSQDLSDRRPQHF. CDR3 nucleotide sequence: TGTGCCAGCAGCCAAGATTTAAGTGACAGGCGGCCCCAGCATTTT.

This clonotype was observed at least ten times. The chain couples TRBV27 to TRBJ2-3; D call uncertain. Germline V gene sequence: CDR1 MNHEY, CDR2 SMNVEV (reference sequence). Trimming stripped 4 bases from V and 13 bases from J, with 15 bases between. The CDR3 is made up of 12 amino acids. Here the CDR3 DNA reads TGTGCCAGCAGTTCAGACCCCGGCAACGAGTATTTT. Its translation: CASSSDPGNEYF.

The table lists this clonotype with many counts. The gene calls are TRBV27 and TRBJ1-5, with a weak D call TRBD1 (5 bases). The CDR3 loop spans 13 amino acids. Germline lookup yields CDR1 MNHEY and CDR2 SMNVEV (reference sequence). V lost 4 bases, J lost 6 bases, and 10 bases lay in between. CDR3 DNA sequence: TGTGCCAGCAGTTGGGAGGGGAGTCAGCCCCAGCATTTT. Its translation is CASSWEGSQPQHF.

The table lists this clonotype with many counts. This chain connects TRBV3-1 to TRBJ1-2; the D is unclear. The CDR3 has 17 amino acids. Trimming cost V 0 bases and J 6 bases, with 20 bases left between them. Germline CDR1 is LGHDT and CDR2 is YNNKEL (reference sequence). CDR3 region: CASSQDRARPYLDGYTF. DNA for the CDR3: TGTGCCAGCAGCCAAGATCGCGCCCGACCGTACCTCGATGGCTACACCTTC.

This clonotype was detected ten times or more. The V and J genes are TRBV7-9 and TRBJ2-3, with D tentatively TRBD1 (5 bases). V dropped 3 bases and J dropped 0 bases, with 10 bases sitting between them. The CDR3 sequence is 15 residues long. Germline V CDR1 and CDR2: SEHNR, FQNEAQ (reference sequence). The CDR3, as DNA: TGTGCCAGCAGCTTTGATGGGGCTAGCACAGATACGCAGTATTTT. Protein sequence: CASSFDGASTDTQYF.

The chain links TRBV2 to TRBJ2-7, with TRBD1 identical over 7 bases. V trimming: 8 bases; J trimming: 6 bases; junction bases outside the gene matches: 10. The CDR3 is 13 residues long. In germline, CDR1 is SNHLY, CDR2 FYNNEI. CDR3 region: CASVRDSGGEQYV. The CDR3 nucleotides are TGTGCCAGCGTAAGGGACAGCGGTGGCGAGCAGTACGTC.

Many counts were recorded for this clonotype. The chain combines TRBV12-5 with TRBJ1-1; D gene uncertain. In germline, CDR1 is LGHNT, CDR2 FRNRAP. The CDR3 has 13 amino acids. Trimming stripped 1 base from V and 1 base from J, with 4 bases between. CDR3 nucleotides: TGTGCTAGTGGTTTGGAGGGGAACACTGAAGCTTTCTTT. It translates to CASGLEGNTEAFF.

This clonotype was found many times. The gene calls are TRBV29-1 and TRBJ2-5; D not resolved. This CDR3 region has 10 residues. V was trimmed by 6 bases and J by 5 bases, leaving 7 bases between them. The V gene's germline CDR1 is SQVTM and CDR2 ANQGSEA. For the CDR3, the DNA is TGCAGCGTCCGGCGGGAGACCCAGTACTTC. Its translation: CSVRRETQYF.

V and J are TRBV11-2 and TRBJ1-1; the D gene is possibly TRBD1 (5 bases). CDR1 and CDR2 from the germline V gene are SGHAT and FQNNGV. The CDR3 is made up of 13 amino acids. V lost 2 bases, J lost 6 bases, and 10 bases lay in between. The CDR3 nucleotides are TGTGCCAGCAGCTTACGACAGTTCGCTGAAGCTTTCTTT. Residues: CASSLRQFAEAFF. Variable domain in full (rest from reference TRBV11-2 and TRBJ1-1): EAGVAQSPRYKIIEKRQSVAFWCNPISGHATLYWYQQILGQGPKLLIQFQNNGVVDDSQLPKDRFSAERLKGVDSTLKIQPAKLEDSAVYLCASSLRQFAEAFFGQGTRLTVV.

The gene calls are TRBV9 and TRBJ2-2; D is possibly TRBD1 (7 bases). Germline assignment: CDR1 SGDLS and CDR2 YYNGEE. This CDR3 spans 15 amino acids. Trimming removed 4 bases from V and 7 bases from J, with 17 bases in between. The chain's CDR3 is CASSSLGGGGGELFF. CDR3 DNA: TGTGCCAGCAGCTCCCTTGGAGGGGGCGGCGGGGAGCTGTTTTTT.

This clonotype was picked up many times. The genes are TRBV27 and TRBJ1-1, with D perhaps matching TRBD1 (6 bases). CDR1 MNHEY and CDR2 SMNVEV come from the germline V gene (reference sequence). The CDR3 runs to 14 residues. V was shortened by 1 base and J by 1 base, with 7 bases between the two germline ends. The CDR3 region is CASSLYRANTEAFF. The CDR3 DNA reads TGTGCCAGCAGTTTATACAGGGCGAACACTGAAGCTTTCTTT.

This clonotype was observed at least ten times. The J gene is TRBJ1-3, the V gene TRBV20-1; possibly TRBD1 for D (6 bases). There are 17 residues in the CDR3. Germline loops: CDR1 DFQATT, CDR2 SNEGSKA (reference sequence). Trimming took off 5 bases at V and 4 bases at J, with 24 bases between the two ends. CDR3 region: CSALSPPGGGSGNTIYF. CDR3 in DNA: TGCAGTGCTCTGTCGCCCCCGGGCGGGGGCTCGGGAAACACCATATATTTT.

Many counts were recorded for this clonotype. The CDR3 sequence is CASSSVPGQGASSYNEQFF. The CDR3, as DNA: TGTGCCAGCAGTTCTGTCCCGGGACAGGGGGCTAGCTCCTACAATGAGCAGTTCTTC. This chain joins TRBV28 and TRBJ2-1; 12 nucleotides match TRBD1. V shed 4 bases and J 0 bases; nucleotides not matched to a gene: 10. CDR3 size: 19 residues. Per the germline V gene, CDR1 is MDHEN and CDR2 is SYDVKM. Drawing the rest from reference TRBV28 and TRBJ2-1, the complete variable domain is DVKVTQSSRYLVKRTGEKVFLECVQDMDHENMFWYRQDPGLGLRLIYFSYDVKMKEKGDIPEGYSVSREKKERFSLILESASTNQTSMYLCASSSVPGQGASSYNEQFFGPGTRLTVL.